This TCR beta chain was retrieved from a study of shared T cell receptors in the human thymus. The repertoire was sequenced with immunoSEQ multiplex PCR; TCRdb's copy has only in-frame clones and lacks some. This sample has roughly 500,000 clones, with 70% to 80% found just once. Germline assignment: CDR1 MNHNY and CDR2 SVGAGI (reference sequence). This CDR3 has 13 amino acids. Trimming removed 5 bases from V and 2 bases from J; junction bases left unmatched: 2. In addition, the sample was reused for a study of human thymus T cells.

This chain uses TRBV6-6 with TRBJ1-2; 7 bases line up with TRBD1. Sequencing input: thymocytes. This clonotype originated in a boy in the first two years of life with a congenital heart defect. The CDR3 here is CASSPRGNYGYTF. CDR3 nucleotides: TGTGCCAGCAGTCCCAGGGGGAACTATGGCTACACCTTC.